This T cell receptor (beta chain) was found in a study of PD-1 blockade in classical Hodgkin lymphoma. Study-level results: Undefined causes, possibly disease activity or prior therapy, underlie the repertoire differences.

The V end lost 6 bases, the J end lost 4 bases, and 17 bases lay between the germline ends. In germline, CDR1 is SGDLS, CDR2 YYNGEE. The CDR3 covers 15 residues. This clone was recorded once. Antigen: not known. Time point specified: cycle 4 day 1 (C4D1), after less than 7 weeks of nivolumab. No patient escaped relapse after autologous stem cell transplantation, and brentuximab vedotin exposure varied. The protocol was immunoSEQ multiplex PCR, while the TCRdb copy is restricted to in-frame clones and leaves out a portion. The sample yields 21,000 or so clones, approximately 85% seen once. The chain couples TRBV9 to TRBJ2-1; D may be TRBD1 (5 bases). This TCR came from a human donor with classical Hodgkin lymphoma. The sample consisted of peripheral blood mononuclear cells (PBMCs), taken before the fourth cycle of nivolumab. CDR3 in DNA: TGTGCCAGCAACTTGGGGCTAGAGAAATACAATGAGCAGTTCTTC. It specifies CASNLGLEKYNEQFF.